This TCR beta chain came from a study of blood T cell repertoires in COVID-19. Study background: T cells, B-cell-depleted T cells, or PBMCs provided the cDNA or gDNA that served as material.

The data were produced by immunoSEQ multiplex PCR, yet TCRdb's version contains in-frame clones alone and is incomplete. The sample lists 200,000 to 250,000 clones; around 84% were seen once. CDR3 length: 15 amino acids. With V trimmed by 0 bases and J by 7 bases, 6 bases remained unmatched. Germline V lookup: CDR1 MNHNS, CDR2 SASEGT. Sample: peripheral blood. V usage is TRBV6-1 and J usage is TRBJ1-5; 7 nucleotides match TRBD1. This clonotype was obtained from a man aged 45 to 65 with active or convalescent COVID-19. This chain's CDR3 is CASSEAQGGGQPQHF. DNA of the CDR3: TGTGCCAGCAGTGAAGCCCAAGGGGGCGGGCAGCCCCAGCATTTT.